Each of the 25 T cell receptor beta chains below was sequenced from the same sample in a study of blood T cells in healthy people across ages. Primed by a sample-barcoded 5' primer and a J-beta primer mix, a second PCR proceeded for about 6 to 11 cycles. TCRdb called the 5' RACE reads again in MiXCR, with one record for every CDR3 protein. The repertoire holds approximately 940,000 distinct CDR3 sequences, with roughly 50% as singletons. Sequencing was carried out using blood. These receptors were obtained from a man younger than 45 in good health.

J is TRBJ1-1 and V is TRBV12-3 or TRBV12-4; D not resolved. V lost 4 bases to trimming and J lost 7 bases, with 19 bases between them. The CDR3 consists of 15 residues. The DNA for the CDR3 is TGTGCCAGCAGTTATTCCCCTCTGGCGGAAGGTGAAGCTTTCTTT. Translation gives CASSYSPLAEGEAFF.

This clonotype was found many times. A much larger clone differs by one base, so this may be a read error. This chain joins TRBV7-9 and TRBJ2-5, with D tentatively TRBD1 (5 bases). Looked up from germline, CDR1 is SEHNR and CDR2 is FQNEAQ (reference sequence). This CDR3 is 14 amino acids long. V was pared by 2 bases and J by 0 bases, with 7 bases between. CDR3 in amino acids: CASSLSRDQETQYF. The CDR3 coding sequence is TGTGCCAGCAGCTTAAGCAGGGACCAAGAGACCCAGTACTTC.

This chain joins TRBV7-9 and TRBJ2-5; tentative D call: TRBD1 (5 bases). This CDR3 region has 13 residues. V shed 5 bases and J shed 4 bases, with 11 bases lying between them. Germline-derived CDR1 and CDR2 are SEHNR and FQNEAQ (reference sequence). CDR3 coding DNA: TGTGCCAGCAGCGAAGGGGCAGGAGAGACCCAGTACTTC. It translates to CASSEGAGETQYF. Full variable domain (rest looked up from reference TRBV7-9 and TRBJ2-5): DTGVSQNPRHKITKRGQNVTFRCDPISEHNRLYWYRQTLGQGPEFLTYFQNEAQLEKSRLLSDRFSAERPKGSFSTLEIQRTEQGDSAMYLCASSEGAGETQYFGPGTRLLVL.

This clonotype was seen once. The chain uses TRBV28 and TRBJ2-1; no firm D call. Trimming took off 4 bases at V and 9 bases at J, with 4 bases between the two ends. The CDR3 length is 10 residues. Germline CDR1 is MDHEN and CDR2 is SYDVKM. The CDR3 sequence: CASSWTEQFF. DNA of the CDR3: TGTGCCAGCAGTTGGACTGAGCAGTTCTTC.

This sequence joins TRBV10-3 and TRBJ2-7; 9 bases align to TRBD1. The J call is uncertain, as TRBJ2-5 better fits the DNA end. CDR1 and CDR2 (germline): ENHRY, SYGVKD. The CDR3 has 14 amino acids. The CDR3 sequence: CAISETGGLETQYF. CDR3 DNA: TGTGCCATCAGTGAGACAGGGGGCTTGGAGACCCAGTACTTC.

V gene TRBV7-9 combines with J gene TRBJ1-6; 9 nucleotides match TRBD1. The V segment lost 5 bases and the J segment 7 bases; nucleotides outside the gene matches: 6. From germline, CDR1 is SEHNR and CDR2 FQNEAQ (reference sequence). The CDR3 sequence is 15 residues long. The chain's CDR3 is CASSTFGQGNSPLHF. DNA for the CDR3: TGTGCCAGCAGCACGTTCGGACAGGGGAATTCACCCCTCCACTTT.

This chain links TRBV7-6 with TRBJ2-7; maybe TRBD1 (5 bases). The CDR3 has 18 residues. Deletions cut 4 bases from V and 0 bases from J, with 22 bases between. Per germline, CDR1 SGHVS and CDR2 FNYEAQ. The CDR3 here is CASSSAWARDSHSYEQYF. The CDR3 DNA sequence: TGTGCCAGCAGCTCAGCATGGGCCAGAGACAGCCACTCCTACGAGCAGTACTTC.

A few counts support this clonotype. The V call is TRBV20-1, the J call TRBJ1-4; D is perhaps TRBD1 (6 bases). V lost 6 bases, J lost 8 bases, and 19 bases lay in between. The CDR3 is 14 residues long. Germline CDR1 reads DFQATT; CDR2 reads SNEGSKA (reference sequence). Written as DNA, the CDR3 is TGCAGTGCCCCAACCCCAGGGGCCCAGGAAAAACTGTTTTTT. Translating gives CSAPTPGAQEKLFF.

In this sample, this clonotype turned up many times. The chain links TRBV4-1 to TRBJ2-7; D is unclear. CDR1 and CDR2 (germline): MGHRA, YSYEKL. The V end was cut by 1 base, the J end by 0 bases, with 13 bases between. The CDR3 runs 16 residues. The DNA for the CDR3 is TGCGCCAGCAGCCAAGCATATGAGTCCAGCTCCTACGAGCAGTACTTC. It specifies CASSQAYESSSYEQYF.

On this clonotype: A much more abundant neighbour one base away suggests this may be a read error. The genes are TRBV29-1 and TRBJ2-7, with 10 bases that match TRBD2. CDR1 SQVTM and CDR2 ANQGSEA come from the germline V gene. J lost 7 bases, V lost 4 bases, and 10 bases had no gene match. The CDR3 spans 14 residues. Here the CDR3 DNA reads TGCAGCGTTGCGGCTAGCGGGGGATACAATGAGCAGTACTTC. This translates into CSVAASGGYNEQYF.

V gene TRBV4-1 combines with J gene TRBJ2-7; possible D gene TRBD2, 5 bases. Germline CDR1 MGHRA, CDR2 YSYEKL. The CDR3 is made up of 17 amino acids. V lost 1 base, J lost 2 bases, and 18 bases lay in between. The CDR3 DNA is TGCGCCAGCAGCCAAGGGCCGGCGGGCCCTATGACCTACGAGCAGTACTTC. Translated: CASSQGPAGPMTYEQYF.

The V and J genes are TRBV6-2 or TRBV6-3 and TRBJ1-2, with no clear D. There are 13 residues in the CDR3. Germline V gives CDR1 MNHEY, CDR2 SVGEGT. Trimming pared 5 bases from V and 1 base from J, leaving 8 bases between. The CDR3 DNA reads TGTGCCAGCAGTGACATCAATAACTATGGCTACACCTTC. It is translated as CASSDINNYGYTF.

V and J are TRBV30 and TRBJ1-6; D is ambiguous. Per the germline V gene, CDR1 is GTSNPN and CDR2 is SVGIG (reference sequence). The V and J ends lost 1 base and 8 bases respectively, with 3 bases between them. This CDR3 comprises 11 residues. The CDR3 reads CAWSAYSPLHF. The CDR3 DNA reads as TGTGCCTGGAGTGCCTATTCACCCCTCCACTTT.

The genes are TRBV7-3 and TRBJ2-7; tentatively, D is TRBD1 (6 bases). V was clipped by 4 bases and J by 5 bases, with 12 bases between them. The CDR3 runs to 13 residues. Germline V gene lookup returns CDR1 SGHTA and CDR2 FQGTGA. The CDR3 here is CASSSGPGDEQYF. DNA of the CDR3: TGTGCCAGCAGCTCCGGACCAGGGGACGAGCAGTACTTC.

The chain couples TRBV2 to TRBJ2-1, with TRBD2 as a possible D gene (6 bases). This CDR3 has 13 residues. V lost 8 bases and J 9 bases, leaving 17 bases between the germline ends. The V gene's germline CDR1 is SNHLY and CDR2 FYNNEI. CDR3: CASGWDSRTEQFF. Here the CDR3 DNA reads TGTGCCAGCGGCTGGGACTCTAGAACTGAGCAGTTCTTC.

This rearrangement joins TRBV6-2 or TRBV6-3 to TRBJ2-6; 9 nucleotides line up with TRBD1. V trimming: 6 bases; J trimming: 2 bases; junction bases outside the gene matches: 5. In germline, CDR1 is MNHEY, CDR2 SVGEGT. The CDR3 loop spans 16 amino acids. The CDR3: CASRKTGGTGANVLTF. The CDR3 DNA sequence: TGTGCCAGCAGAAAAACAGGGGGCACTGGGGCCAACGTCCTGACTTTC.

V gene TRBV7-8 combines with J gene TRBJ1-4; weak D call: TRBD1 (5 bases). Germline lookup yields CDR1 SGHVS and CDR2 FQNEAQ. The CDR3 spans 13 residues. V lost 5 bases and J lost 6, with 10 bases in between. The CDR3 nucleotides are TGTGCCAGCAGCGCGGGGGACGATGAAAAACTGTTTTTT. Its protein is CASSAGDDEKLFF.

This clonotype was seen at least ten times. V is TRBV6-4 and J is TRBJ2-1; D could derive from TRBD1 or TRBD2 (5 bases each). The CDR3 contains 15 residues. Germline loops: CDR1 MRHNA, CDR2 SNTAGT. Trimming cost V 5 bases and J 6 bases, with 17 bases left between them. The CDR3 DNA is TGTGCCAGCAGTCCCGGGACGGAGAGAGGCAATGAGCAGTTCTTC. Protein: CASSPGTERGNEQFF.

This chain connects TRBV12-3 or TRBV12-4 to TRBJ1-2; TRBD1 matches 12 bases. Unmatched junction bases numbered 10, after V lost 5 bases and J lost 3 bases. This CDR3 has 17 amino acids. The CDR3 loop reads CASSPIPGQGADYGYTF. The DNA for the CDR3 is TGTGCCAGCAGTCCGATTCCGGGACAGGGGGCTGACTATGGCTACACCTTC.

This clonotype has more than one count but fewer than ten. The chain combines TRBV6-5 with TRBJ2-3; D could derive from TRBD1 or TRBD2 (6 bases each). From germline, CDR1 is MNHEY and CDR2 SVGAGI. V was trimmed by 10 bases and J by 2 bases, leaving 13 bases between them. The CDR3 runs 13 residues. In DNA, the CDR3 is TGTGCCACCCGTTGGGGGGCCACAGATACGCAGTATTTT. Protein product: CATRWGATDTQYF.

This chain uses TRBV5-1 with TRBJ1-2; TRBD1 matches 9 bases. V lost 0 bases and J lost 5; bases outside the gene matches: 5. The CDR3 sequence is 15 residues long. CDR1 and CDR2 (germline): SGHRS, YFSETQ. CDR3 region: CASSLETGGAYGYTF. The CDR3 nucleotides read TGCGCCAGCAGCTTGGAAACAGGGGGCGCGTATGGCTACACCTTC.

V gene TRBV6-6 combines with J gene TRBJ2-7; 10 bases agree with TRBD1. This CDR3 contains 16 residues. With 5 bases clipped from V and 2 bases from J, the junction kept 9 bases outside the gene matches. Germline V gene lookup returns CDR1 MNHNY and CDR2 SVGAGI (reference sequence). The CDR3 region is CASSRRQGALPYEQYF. CDR3 nucleotides: TGTGCCAGCAGTCGACGACAGGGGGCGCTTCCCTACGAGCAGTACTTC.

The chain links TRBV28 to TRBJ2-5; TRBD1 is a possible D gene (6 bases). Trimming took off 6 bases at V and 1 base at J, with 15 bases between the two ends. From germline, CDR1 is MDHEN and CDR2 SYDVKM. The CDR3 loop spans 15 amino acids. The CDR3 sequence: CASRALDRGQETQYF. The CDR3 coding sequence is TGTGCCAGCAGAGCCTTGGACAGAGGCCAAGAGACCCAGTACTTC.

The rearrangement uses TRBV29-1 and TRBJ1-1; D is undetermined. This CDR3 contains 11 residues. Germline V gene lookup returns CDR1 SQVTM and CDR2 ANQGSEA. CDR3 amino acids: CISGSGTEAFF. CDR3 in DNA: TGCATCTCGGGGTCGGGCACTGAAGCTTTCTTT. The variable domain in full, completed from reference TRBV29-1 and TRBJ1-1, reads SAVISQKPSRDICQRGTSLTIQCQVDSQVTMMFWYRQQPGQSLTLIATANQGSEATYESGFVIDKFPISRPNLTFSTLTVSNMSPEDSSIYLCISGSGTEAFFGQGTRLTVV.

This chain links TRBV20-1 with TRBJ1-4; the D is unclear. This CDR3 contains 13 residues. V was clipped by 6 bases and J by 8 bases, with 16 bases between them. Germline values: CDR1 DFQATT, CDR2 SNEGSKA (reference sequence). CDR3 amino acids: CSAPDVQPEKLFF. The CDR3 region has the DNA TGCAGTGCGCCCGACGTGCAGCCAGAAAAACTGTTTTTT.